This TCR beta chain was identified in a study of blood T cell repertoires in COVID-19. This clone occurred once. It was during active infection that Seattle patients were enrolled and then longitudinally followed. The data were produced by immunoSEQ multiplex PCR, yet TCRdb's version contains in-frame clones alone and is incomplete. Of about 62,000 clones listed, around 89% are singletons. The length of the CDR3 is 15 residues. J was trimmed by 7 bases and V by 0 bases; bases with no gene match: 3. Per the germline V gene, CDR1 is SGHKS and CDR2 is YYEKEE (reference sequence). The TCR comes from a woman between 55 and 75 years old with COVID-19, enrolled during active disease. The J gene is TRBJ2-1, the V gene TRBV5-5, with 11 bases that match TRBD2. The sample taken for sequencing was peripheral blood. The CDR3 loop is CASSLVAGGLNEQFF. CDR3 DNA sequence: TGTGCCAGCAGCTTGGTAGCGGGAGGGTTAAATGAGCAGTTCTTC.